These 2 T cell receptor beta chains were all obtained from the same sample, sequenced in a study of blood T cell repertoires in COVID-19. Clones were read by immunoSEQ multiplex PCR, and TCRdb kept only the in-frame ones, dropping some. The table shows approximately 440,000 clones, with less than 95% occurring only once. Sequenced sample: PBMCs or T cells enriched from blood (not recorded which). All receptors derive from a man in his late teens or twenties who had recovered from COVID-19.

The V and J genes are TRBV3-1 (or the pseudogene TRBV3-2) and TRBJ1-1, with TRBD1 identical over 8 bases. Germline values: CDR1 LGHDT, CDR2 YNNKEL (reference sequence). This CDR3 has 13 amino acids. V lost 0 bases and J lost 10; bases outside the gene matches: 4. CDR3 in amino acids: CASSQEQGGRAFF. The CDR3 DNA reads as TGTGCCAGCAGCCAAGAACAGGGGGGTCGAGCTTTCTTT.

The rearrangement links TRBV3-1 (or the pseudogene TRBV3-2) to TRBJ1-2; D uncertain. This CDR3 contains 16 residues. Trimming removed 4 bases at V and 4 bases at J, with 19 bases between. CDR1 and CDR2 from the germline V gene are LGHDT and YNNKEL (reference sequence). CDR3: CASSPNTPVLFYGYTF. DNA of the CDR3: TGTGCCAGCAGCCCAAATACCCCGGTTCTTTTCTATGGCTACACCTTC.